What follows are 9 T cell receptor beta chains derived from one specimen sequenced in a study of shared clonotypes between healthy human individuals (dated by TCRdb to the early 2020s). Library prep was done by the immunoSEQ multiplex PCR assay. This is the immuneACCESS table as TCRdb keeps it, with only in-frame sequences that have V and J called. A part of the clones is gone; compared with another copy, unresolved V genes explain less than half, and the rest is unexplained. The sample includes around 700,000 clones, with more than 70% observed a single time. In total, the top ten clones hold around 1.8% of the sample. Sample: memory CD4+ T cells sorted from blood. The sample's cell subset or site label, in plain terms: CD45RA-negative fraction. These receptors all come from a woman in her twenties or thirties in good health.

The V and J genes are TRBV7-9 and TRBJ2-5; 9 nucleotides line up with TRBD2. The junction had 3 bases not matched to a gene; V was cut back by 1 base and J by 3 bases. This CDR3 region has 15 residues. CDR1 is SEHNR, CDR2 FQNEAQ, per germline (reference sequence). CDR3 region: CASSLVGTSKETQYF. In DNA, the CDR3 is TGTGCCAGCAGCTTAGTGGGGACTAGCAAAGAGACCCAGTACTTC. Full variable domain (outside the CDR3, taken from reference TRBV7-9 and TRBJ2-5): DTGVSQNPRHKITKRGQNVTFRCDPISEHNRLYWYRQTLGQGPEFLTYFQNEAQLEKSRLLSDRFSAERPKGSFSTLEIQRTEQGDSAMYLCASSLVGTSKETQYFGPGTRLLVL.

J is TRBJ1-5 and V is TRBV28; D is uncertain. The CDR3 extends over 13 amino acids. Germline assignment: CDR1 MDHEN and CDR2 SYDVKM. Trimming removed 4 bases at V and 5 bases at J, with 9 bases between. CDR3 loop: CASSSHDHQPQHF. CDR3 coding DNA: TGTGCCAGCAGTTCCCATGATCATCAGCCCCAGCATTTT.

This chain uses TRBV5-1 with TRBJ1-2, with 9 nucleotides matching TRBD1. This CDR3 spans 14 amino acids. V was pared by 0 bases and J by 10 bases, with 7 bases of the junction left unmatched. CDR1 is SGHRS, CDR2 YFSETQ, per germline. The CDR3 sequence is CASSLAWTGVDYTF. CDR3 coding DNA: TGCGCCAGCAGCTTGGCTTGGACAGGGGTCGACTACACCTTC.

This clone showed up just once. The chain links TRBV11-3 to TRBJ2-1; TRBD2 matches 10 bases. Germline CDR1 and CDR2: SGHNT and YENEEA. The CDR3 is made up of 17 amino acids. The trim removed 5 bases at V and 4 bases at J, leaving 11 bases unmatched. CDR3: CASSVRGPTSGYNEQFF. The DNA for the CDR3 is TGTGCCAGCAGCGTAAGGGGCCCGACTAGCGGGTACAATGAGCAGTTCTTC.

In its sample, this clone was seen a few times. The J gene is TRBJ1-1, the V gene TRBV5-1; possibly TRBD1 for D (6 bases). The V end was cut by 1 base, the J end by 1 base, with 11 bases between. Germline CDR1 and CDR2: SGHRS and YFSETQ. The CDR3 length is 15 residues. This chain's CDR3 is CASSLLGGGNTEAFF. The DNA of the CDR3 is TGCGCCAGCAGCTTGCTGGGGGGCGGGAACACTGAAGCTTTCTTT.

Concerning this clone: Within the sample, other DNA sequences also encode this same CDR3. The CDR3 protein is CASSLSNYGYTF. The CDR3 coding sequence is TGTGCCAGCAGTTTAAGCAACTATGGCTACACCTTC. This chain links TRBV28 with TRBJ1-2; D remains ambiguous. Germline assignment: CDR1 MDHEN and CDR2 SYDVKM. This CDR3 is built from 12 residues. Trimming stripped 2 bases from V and 2 bases from J, with 3 bases between.

The chain couples TRBV4-1 to TRBJ2-5; 9 nucleotides align to TRBD1. This CDR3 contains 15 residues. The V and J ends lost 1 base and 5 bases, in that order; junction bases with no gene match: 5. CDR1 MGHRA and CDR2 YSYEKL come from the germline V gene. The CDR3 loop is CASSQGDRDGETQYF. The CDR3 DNA is TGCGCCAGCAGCCAAGGGGACAGGGACGGCGAGACCCAGTACTTC.

The CDR3 loop is CASRIPGTNNQPQHF. The CDR3 DNA follows: TGTGCCAGCAGGATTCCCGGGACAAACAATCAGCCCCAGCATTTT. The rearrangement joins TRBV28 to TRBJ1-5; perhaps TRBD1 as D (6 bases). Per the germline V gene, CDR1 is MDHEN and CDR2 is SYDVKM. The V and J ends lost 6 bases and 3 bases respectively, with 15 bases between them. CDR3 length: 15 amino acids.

V gene TRBV6-1 combines with J gene TRBJ2-1; tentative D call: TRBD2 (5 bases). The V gene lost 8 bases and the J gene lost 0 bases, with 11 bases spanning the gap. Per the germline V gene, CDR1 is MNHNS and CDR2 is SASEGT. The CDR3 contains 14 residues. For the CDR3, the DNA is TGTGCCAGCGGTCCGAGGGCCTCCTACAATGAGCAGTTCTTC. Its protein is CASGPRASYNEQFF.